The clone carrying this T cell receptor (beta chain) was seen repeatedly, ten times or more. This sample is part of a study of Graves' ophthalmopathy and Graves' hyperthyroidism. CAS ≥3, NOSPECS ≥4, moderate-to-severe activity and duration under 3 months marked donors with ophthalmopathy. CDR3 length: 14 amino acids. V lost 2 bases to trimming and J lost 1 base, with 8 bases between them. In germline, CDR1 is MNHEY, CDR2 SMNVEV (reference sequence). CDR3 regions of TCR beta were amplified from RNA transcripts. HTBI primers primed a first-round RT-PCR, and a second-round multiplex PCR followed. A single record per CDR3 protein comes from TCRdb applying MiXCR to the multiplex PCR reads. The profile shows under 350,000 distinct CDR3 sequences, roughly 16% of them singletons.

The specimen was peripheral blood. The TCR was taken from an adult man with Graves' ophthalmopathy. V and J are TRBV27 and TRBJ2-5, with D perhaps matching TRBD2 (5 bases). This chain's CDR3 is CASSLGLSQETQYF. CDR3 DNA sequence: TGTGCCAGCAGTTTAGGACTGAGCCAAGAGACCCAGTACTTC.